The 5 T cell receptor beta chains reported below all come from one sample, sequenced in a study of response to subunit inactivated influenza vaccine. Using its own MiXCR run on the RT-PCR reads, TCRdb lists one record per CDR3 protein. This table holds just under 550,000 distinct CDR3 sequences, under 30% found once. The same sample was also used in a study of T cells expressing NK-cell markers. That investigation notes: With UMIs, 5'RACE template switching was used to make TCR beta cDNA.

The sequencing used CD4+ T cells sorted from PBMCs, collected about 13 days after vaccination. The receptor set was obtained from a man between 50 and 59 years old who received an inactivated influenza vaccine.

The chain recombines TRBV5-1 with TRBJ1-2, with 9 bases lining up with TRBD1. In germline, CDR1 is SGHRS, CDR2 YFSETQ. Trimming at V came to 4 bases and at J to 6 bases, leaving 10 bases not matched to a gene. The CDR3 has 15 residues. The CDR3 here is CASSPGTGPLHGYTF. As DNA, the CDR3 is TGCGCCAGCAGCCCGGGGACAGGGCCTCTGCATGGCTACACCTTC.

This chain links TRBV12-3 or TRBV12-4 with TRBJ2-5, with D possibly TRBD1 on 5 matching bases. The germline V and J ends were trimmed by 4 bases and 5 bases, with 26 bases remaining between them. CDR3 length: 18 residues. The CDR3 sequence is CASSSLGFRSGHWETQYF. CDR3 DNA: TGTGCCAGCAGTTCCCTCGGGTTCCGATCCGGACATTGGGAGACCCAGTACTTC.

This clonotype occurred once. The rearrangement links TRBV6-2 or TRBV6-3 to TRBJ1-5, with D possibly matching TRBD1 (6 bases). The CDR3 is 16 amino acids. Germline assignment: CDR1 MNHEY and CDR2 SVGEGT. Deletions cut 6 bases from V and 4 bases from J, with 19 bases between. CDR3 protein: CASRASGQSGNQPQHF. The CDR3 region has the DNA TGTGCCAGCAGGGCCTCAGGACAGTCCGGAAATCAGCCCCAGCATTTT.

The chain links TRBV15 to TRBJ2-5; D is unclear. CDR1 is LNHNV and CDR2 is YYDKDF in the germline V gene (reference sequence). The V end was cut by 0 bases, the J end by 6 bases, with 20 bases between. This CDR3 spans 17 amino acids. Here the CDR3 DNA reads TGTGCCACCAGCAGAGATTCTGCCTCCCCCTCGGATAAGACCCAGTACTTC. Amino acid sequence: CATSRDSASPSDKTQYF.

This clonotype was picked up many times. CDR3 coding DNA: TGTGCCAGCAGCCCCCCGTTAGCTGTGGAGACCCAGTACTTC. It yields the protein CASSPPLAVETQYF. J is TRBJ2-5 and V is TRBV9; no clear D gene. The germline gives CDR1 SGDLS, CDR2 YYNGEE. The CDR3 spans 14 residues. The V gene lost 4 bases and the J gene lost 5 bases, with 15 bases spanning the gap.